Listed here are 4 T cell receptor beta chains from one sample, sequenced in a study of cytomegalovirus exposure and HLA in healthy donors. PCR amplification relied on 60 Vbeta primers (plus 13 Jbeta primers). Assay: immunoSEQ multiplex PCR; the TCRdb copy retains only in-frame clones and omits some. The sample contains more than 85,000 clones, roughly 69% of which appear only once. The sample consisted of PBMCs. These receptors were taken from a woman aged 70-85 years in good health and CMV-seropositive.

The J gene is TRBJ1-2, the V gene TRBV6-5; 9 nucleotides align to TRBD1. CDR1 and CDR2 from the germline V gene are MNHEY and SVGAGI. With 6 bases clipped from V and 6 bases from J, the junction kept 2 bases outside the gene matches. This CDR3 is built from 12 residues. CDR3 loop: CASSGTGNGYTF. The DNA of the CDR3 is TGTGCCAGCAGCGGGACAGGGAATGGCTACACCTTC.

The chain employs TRBV18 and TRBJ1-2; 12 bases are shared with TRBD1. The CDR3 is 16 residues long. Germline lookup yields CDR1 KGHSH and CDR2 LQKENI. The V gene end was trimmed by 4 bases and the J gene end by 2 bases; junction bases not matched to a gene: 5. CDR3 sequence (DNA): TGTGCCAGCTCACGGGACAGGGGGCCAGGGAACTATGGCTACACCTTC. Protein sequence: CASSRDRGPGNYGYTF.

The table lists this clone with a few counts. The chain carries TRBV18 and TRBJ2-5; the match to TRBD1 covers 8 bases. Germline values: CDR1 KGHSH, CDR2 LQKENI. V lost 5 bases, J lost 5 bases, and 10 bases stayed unmatched. This CDR3 is 15 amino acids long. The CDR3 region is CASSDRGLLGETQYF. In nucleotides, the CDR3 is TGTGCCAGCTCAGACAGGGGCCTATTAGGTGAGACCCAGTACTTC.

V is TRBV5-8 and J is TRBJ1-1, with no clear D. This CDR3 comprises 14 residues. Looked up from germline, CDR1 is SGHTS and CDR2 is YDEGEE. Trimming took 2 bases from V and 4 from J, leaving 12 bases between them. The CDR3 sequence: CASSFQITSTEAFF. The CDR3, as DNA: TGTGCCAGCAGCTTTCAGATAACAAGCACTGAAGCTTTCTTT.